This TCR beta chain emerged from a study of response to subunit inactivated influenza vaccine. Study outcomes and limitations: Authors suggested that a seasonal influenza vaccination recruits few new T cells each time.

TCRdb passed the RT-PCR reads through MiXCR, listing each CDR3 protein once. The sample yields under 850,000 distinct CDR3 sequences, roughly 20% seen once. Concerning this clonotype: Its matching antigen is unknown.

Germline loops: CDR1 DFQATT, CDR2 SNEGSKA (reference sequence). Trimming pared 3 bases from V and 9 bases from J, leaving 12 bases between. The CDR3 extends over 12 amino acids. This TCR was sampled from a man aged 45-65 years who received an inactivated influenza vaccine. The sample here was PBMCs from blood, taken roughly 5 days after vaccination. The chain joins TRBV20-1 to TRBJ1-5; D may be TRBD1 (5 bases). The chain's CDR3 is CSARDLGGPQHF. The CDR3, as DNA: TGCAGTGCTAGGGACCTTGGGGGGCCCCAGCATTTT.